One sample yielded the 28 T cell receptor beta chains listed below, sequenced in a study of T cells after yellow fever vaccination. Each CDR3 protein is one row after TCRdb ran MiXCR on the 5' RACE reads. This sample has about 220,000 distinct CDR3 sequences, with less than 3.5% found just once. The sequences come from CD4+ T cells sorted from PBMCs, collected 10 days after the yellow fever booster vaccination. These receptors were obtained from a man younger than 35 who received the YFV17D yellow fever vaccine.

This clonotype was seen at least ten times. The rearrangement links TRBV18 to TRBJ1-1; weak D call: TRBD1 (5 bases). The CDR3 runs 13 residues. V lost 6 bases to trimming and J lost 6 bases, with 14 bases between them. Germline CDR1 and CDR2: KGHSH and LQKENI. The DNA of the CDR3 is TGTGCCAGCTCCCCTTATTTCAGGGCTGAAGCTTTCTTT. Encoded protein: CASSPYFRAEAFF.

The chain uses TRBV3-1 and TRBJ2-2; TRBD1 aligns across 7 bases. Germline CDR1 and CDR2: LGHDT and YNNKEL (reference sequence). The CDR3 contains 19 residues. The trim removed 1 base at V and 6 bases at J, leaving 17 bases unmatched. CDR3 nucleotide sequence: TGTGCCAGCAGCCAAGCACGACTCACCAGACAGGGCCGAGCCGGGGAGCTGTTTTTT. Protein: CASSQARLTRQGRAGELFF. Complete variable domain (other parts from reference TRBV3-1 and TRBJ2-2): DTAVSQTPKYLVTQMGNDKSIKCEQNLGHDTMYWYKQDSKKFLKIMFSYNNKELIINETVPNRFSPKSPDKAHLNLHINSLELGDSAVYFCASSQARLTRQGRAGELFFGEGSRLTVL.

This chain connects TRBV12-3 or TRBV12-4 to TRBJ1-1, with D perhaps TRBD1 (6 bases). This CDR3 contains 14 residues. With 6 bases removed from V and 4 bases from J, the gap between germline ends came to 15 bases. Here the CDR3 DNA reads TGTGCCAGCAGCCGCGGGGGCGGGGGCACTGAAGCTTTCTTT. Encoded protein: CASSRGGGGTEAFF.

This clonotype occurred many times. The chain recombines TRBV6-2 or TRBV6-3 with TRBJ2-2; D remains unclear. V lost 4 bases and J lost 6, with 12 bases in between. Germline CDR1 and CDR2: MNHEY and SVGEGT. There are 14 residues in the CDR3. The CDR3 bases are TGTGCCAGCAGTTCCCCGCTAGAGGCCGGGGAGCTGTTTTTT. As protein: CASSSPLEAGELFF.

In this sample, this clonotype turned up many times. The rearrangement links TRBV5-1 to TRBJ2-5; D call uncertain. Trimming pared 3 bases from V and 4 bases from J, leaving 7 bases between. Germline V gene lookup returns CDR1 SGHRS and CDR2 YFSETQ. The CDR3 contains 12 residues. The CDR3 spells CASSSDRETQYF. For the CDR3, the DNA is TGCGCCAGCAGCTCCGATAGAGAGACCCAGTACTTC.

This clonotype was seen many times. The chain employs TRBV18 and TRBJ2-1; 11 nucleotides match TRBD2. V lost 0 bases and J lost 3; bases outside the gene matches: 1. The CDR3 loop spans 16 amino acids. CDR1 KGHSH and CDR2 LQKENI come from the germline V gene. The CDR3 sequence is CASSPPTSGVYNEQFF. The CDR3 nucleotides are TGTGCCAGCTCACCACCGACTAGCGGGGTCTACAATGAGCAGTTCTTC. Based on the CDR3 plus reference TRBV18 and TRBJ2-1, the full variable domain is NAGVMQNPRHLVRRRGQEARLRCSPMKGHSHVYWYRQLPEEGLKFMVYLQKENIIDESGMPKERFSAEFPKEGPSILRIQQVVRGDSAAYFCASSPPTSGVYNEQFFGPGTRLTVL.

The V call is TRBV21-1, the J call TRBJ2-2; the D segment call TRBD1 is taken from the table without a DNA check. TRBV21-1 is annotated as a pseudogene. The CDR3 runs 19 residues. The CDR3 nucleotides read TGTGCCAGCAGCAAAGGGGCTACGGACCCCCCGTTGAACACCGGGGAGCTGTTTTTT. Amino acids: CASSKGATDPPLNTGELFF.

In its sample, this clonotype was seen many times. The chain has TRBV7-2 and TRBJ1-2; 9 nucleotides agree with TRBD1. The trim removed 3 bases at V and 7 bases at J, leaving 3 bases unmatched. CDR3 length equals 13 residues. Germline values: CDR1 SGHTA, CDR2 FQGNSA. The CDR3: CASSFRDRAGYTF. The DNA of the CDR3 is TGTGCCAGCAGCTTCCGGGACAGGGCTGGCTACACCTTC.

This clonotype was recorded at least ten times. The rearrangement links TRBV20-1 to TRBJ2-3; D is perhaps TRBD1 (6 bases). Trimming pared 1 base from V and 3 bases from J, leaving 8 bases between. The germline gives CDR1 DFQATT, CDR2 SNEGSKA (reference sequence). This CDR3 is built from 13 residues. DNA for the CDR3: TGCAGTGCTAGAGGCCAGGGGACAGATACGCAGTATTTT. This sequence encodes CSARGQGTDTQYF.

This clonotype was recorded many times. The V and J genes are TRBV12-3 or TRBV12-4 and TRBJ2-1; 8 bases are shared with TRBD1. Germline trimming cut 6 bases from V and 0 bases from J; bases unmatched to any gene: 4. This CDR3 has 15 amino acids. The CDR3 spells CASSPGQDSYNEQFF. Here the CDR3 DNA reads TGTGCCAGCAGCCCGGGACAGGACTCCTACAATGAGCAGTTCTTC.

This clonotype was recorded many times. The CDR3 DNA sequence: TGTGCCGTCACTATTCGGTCGGGTGGGGATGAGCAGTTCTTC. This sequence encodes CAVTIRSGGDEQFF. The chain links TRBV12-3 or TRBV12-4 to TRBJ2-1, with D uncertain. V lost 11 bases and J 8 bases, leaving 22 bases between the germline ends. The CDR3 loop spans 14 amino acids.

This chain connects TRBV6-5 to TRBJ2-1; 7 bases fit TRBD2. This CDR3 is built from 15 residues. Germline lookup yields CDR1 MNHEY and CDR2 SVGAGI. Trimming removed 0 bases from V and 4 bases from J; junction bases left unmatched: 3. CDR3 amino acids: CASSYSLAVYNEQFF. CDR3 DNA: TGTGCCAGCAGTTACTCCCTAGCGGTTTACAATGAGCAGTTCTTC.

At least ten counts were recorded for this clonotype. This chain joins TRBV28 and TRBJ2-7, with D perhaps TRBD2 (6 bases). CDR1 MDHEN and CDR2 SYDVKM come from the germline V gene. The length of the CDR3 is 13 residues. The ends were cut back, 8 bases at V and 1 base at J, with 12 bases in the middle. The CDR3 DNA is TGTGCCAGCGTTGGAGGGATATCCTACGAGCAGTACGTC. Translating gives CASVGGISYEQYV.

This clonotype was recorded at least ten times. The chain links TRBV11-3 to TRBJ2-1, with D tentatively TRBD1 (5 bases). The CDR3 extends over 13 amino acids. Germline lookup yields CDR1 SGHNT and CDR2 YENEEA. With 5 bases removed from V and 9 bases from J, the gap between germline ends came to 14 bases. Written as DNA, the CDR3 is TGTGCCAGCAGCAGACAGAGTAGTCCTGAGCAGTTCTTC. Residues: CASSRQSSPEQFF.

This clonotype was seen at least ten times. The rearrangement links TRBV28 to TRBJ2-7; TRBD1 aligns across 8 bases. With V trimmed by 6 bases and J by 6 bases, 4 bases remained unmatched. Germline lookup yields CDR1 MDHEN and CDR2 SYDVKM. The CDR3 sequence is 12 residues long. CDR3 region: CASRSGGREQYV. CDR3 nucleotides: TGTGCCAGCAGATCAGGGGGCCGCGAGCAGTACGTC.

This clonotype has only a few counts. The CDR3 sequence is CASSLLVGTDTQYF. The CDR3 nucleotides read TGTGCCAGCAGTTTATTGGTGGGCACAGATACGCAGTATTTT. The chain combines TRBV27 with TRBJ2-3; no reliable D call. Per the germline V gene, CDR1 is MNHEY and CDR2 is SMNVEV (reference sequence). The CDR3 is made up of 14 amino acids. Trimming pared 1 base from V and 1 base from J, leaving 6 bases between.

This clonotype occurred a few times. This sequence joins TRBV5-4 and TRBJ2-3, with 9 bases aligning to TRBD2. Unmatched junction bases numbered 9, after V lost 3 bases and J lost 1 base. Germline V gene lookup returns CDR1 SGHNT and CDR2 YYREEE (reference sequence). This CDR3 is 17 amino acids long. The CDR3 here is CASSSRAGGEGTDTQYF. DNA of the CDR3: TGTGCCAGCAGCTCGCGGGCGGGGGGGGAAGGCACAGATACGCAGTATTTT.

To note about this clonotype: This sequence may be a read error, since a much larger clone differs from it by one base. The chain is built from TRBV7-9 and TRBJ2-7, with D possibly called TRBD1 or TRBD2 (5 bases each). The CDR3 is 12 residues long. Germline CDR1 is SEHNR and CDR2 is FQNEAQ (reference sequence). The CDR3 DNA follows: TGTGCCAGCAGCCCGGGACGCTACGGGCAGTACTTC. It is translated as CASSPGRYGQYF.

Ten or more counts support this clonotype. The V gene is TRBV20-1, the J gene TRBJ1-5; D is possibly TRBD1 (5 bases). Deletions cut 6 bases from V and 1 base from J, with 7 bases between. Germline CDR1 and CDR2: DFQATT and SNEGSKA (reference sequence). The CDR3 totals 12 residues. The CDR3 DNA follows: TGCAGTGCCAGACAGAGCAATCAGCCCCAGCATTTT. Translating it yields CSARQSNQPQHF.

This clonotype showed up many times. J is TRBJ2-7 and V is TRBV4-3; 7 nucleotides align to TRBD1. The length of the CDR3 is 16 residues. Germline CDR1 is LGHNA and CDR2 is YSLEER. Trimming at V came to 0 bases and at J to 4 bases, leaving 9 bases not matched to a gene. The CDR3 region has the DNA TGCGCCAGCAGCCAAGATATGACAGGGTCCCGGTACGAGCAGTACTTC. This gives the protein CASSQDMTGSRYEQYF.

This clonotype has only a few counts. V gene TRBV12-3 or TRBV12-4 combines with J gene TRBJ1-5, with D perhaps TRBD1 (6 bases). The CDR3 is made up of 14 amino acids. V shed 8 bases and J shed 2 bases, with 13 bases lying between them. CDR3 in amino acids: CASSVPGGNQPQHF. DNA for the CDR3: TGTGCCAGCTCGGTACCAGGGGGCAATCAGCCCCAGCATTTT.

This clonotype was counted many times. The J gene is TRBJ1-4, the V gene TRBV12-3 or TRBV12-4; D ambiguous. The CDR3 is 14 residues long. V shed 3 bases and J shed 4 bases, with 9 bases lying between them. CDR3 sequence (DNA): TGTGCCAGCAGTTTGTCGGCAGATAATGAAAAACTGTTTTTT. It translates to CASSLSADNEKLFF.

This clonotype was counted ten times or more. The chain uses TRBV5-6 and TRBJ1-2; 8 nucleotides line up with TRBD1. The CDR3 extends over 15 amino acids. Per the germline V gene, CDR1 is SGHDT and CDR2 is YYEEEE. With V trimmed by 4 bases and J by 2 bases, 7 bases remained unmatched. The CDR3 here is CASSEDRGRNYGYTF. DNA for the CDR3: TGTGCCAGCAGCGAAGACAGGGGAAGAAACTATGGCTACACCTTC. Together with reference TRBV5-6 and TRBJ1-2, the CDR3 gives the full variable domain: DAGVTQSPTHLIKTRGQQVTLRCSPKSGHDTVSWYQQALGQGPQFIFQYYEEEERQRGNFPDRFSGHQFPNYSSELNVNALLLGDSALYLCASSEDRGRNYGYTFGSGTRLTVV.

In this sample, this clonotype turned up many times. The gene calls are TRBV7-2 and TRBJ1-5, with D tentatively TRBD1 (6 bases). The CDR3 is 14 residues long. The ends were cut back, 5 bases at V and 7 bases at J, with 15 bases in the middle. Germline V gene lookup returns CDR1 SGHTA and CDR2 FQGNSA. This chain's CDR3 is CASSPRGAEQPQHF. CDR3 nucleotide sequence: TGTGCCAGCAGCCCCCGGGGGGCGGAGCAGCCCCAGCATTTT.

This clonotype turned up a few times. Here the CDR3 reads CASSRAGGFTDTQYF. The CDR3 DNA follows: TGTGCCAGCTCTAGGGCGGGGGGGTTCACAGATACGCAGTATTTT. This sequence joins TRBV28 and TRBJ2-3; TRBD2 matches 9 bases. The CDR3 has 15 amino acids. V was clipped by 8 bases and J by 2 bases; unmatched bases: 8. The germline gives CDR1 MDHEN, CDR2 SYDVKM.

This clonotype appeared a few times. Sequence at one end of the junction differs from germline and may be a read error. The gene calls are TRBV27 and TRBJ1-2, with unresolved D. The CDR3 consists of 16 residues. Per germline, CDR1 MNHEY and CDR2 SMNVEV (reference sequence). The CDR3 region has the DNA TGTGCCAGCAGTCTATCGGGCCCGCGGATCGCCTATGGCTACACCTTC. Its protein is CASSLSGPRIAYGYTF.

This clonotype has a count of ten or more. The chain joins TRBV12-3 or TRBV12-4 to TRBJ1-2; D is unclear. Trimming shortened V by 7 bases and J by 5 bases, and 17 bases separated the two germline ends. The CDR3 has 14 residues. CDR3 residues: CASTSGQASYGYTF. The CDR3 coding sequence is TGTGCCAGCACCTCAGGCCAGGCTTCATATGGCTACACCTTC.

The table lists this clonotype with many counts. The CDR3 nucleotides read TGCAGTGCGCGGACAGGGGCAAGCACAGATACGCAGTATTTT. It codes for CSARTGASTDTQYF. The rearrangement links TRBV20-1 to TRBJ2-3; 9 positions match TRBD1. The CDR3 consists of 14 residues. Unmatched junction bases numbered 4, after V lost 6 bases and J lost 0 bases. Germline V CDR1 and CDR2: DFQATT, SNEGSKA (reference sequence).